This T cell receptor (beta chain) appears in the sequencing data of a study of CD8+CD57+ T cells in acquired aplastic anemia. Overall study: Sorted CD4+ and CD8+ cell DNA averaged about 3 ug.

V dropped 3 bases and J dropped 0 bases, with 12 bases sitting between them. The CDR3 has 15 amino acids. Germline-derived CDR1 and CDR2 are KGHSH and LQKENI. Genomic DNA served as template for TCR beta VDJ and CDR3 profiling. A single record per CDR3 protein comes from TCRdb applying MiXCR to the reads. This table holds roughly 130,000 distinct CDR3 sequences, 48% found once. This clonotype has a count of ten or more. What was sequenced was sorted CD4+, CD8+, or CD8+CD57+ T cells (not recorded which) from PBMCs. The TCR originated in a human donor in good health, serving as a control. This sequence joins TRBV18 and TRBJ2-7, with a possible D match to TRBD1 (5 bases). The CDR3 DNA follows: TGTGCCAGCTCACCGTCGACAGTTAGCTCCTACGAGCAGTACTTC. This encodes CASSPSTVSSYEQYF.